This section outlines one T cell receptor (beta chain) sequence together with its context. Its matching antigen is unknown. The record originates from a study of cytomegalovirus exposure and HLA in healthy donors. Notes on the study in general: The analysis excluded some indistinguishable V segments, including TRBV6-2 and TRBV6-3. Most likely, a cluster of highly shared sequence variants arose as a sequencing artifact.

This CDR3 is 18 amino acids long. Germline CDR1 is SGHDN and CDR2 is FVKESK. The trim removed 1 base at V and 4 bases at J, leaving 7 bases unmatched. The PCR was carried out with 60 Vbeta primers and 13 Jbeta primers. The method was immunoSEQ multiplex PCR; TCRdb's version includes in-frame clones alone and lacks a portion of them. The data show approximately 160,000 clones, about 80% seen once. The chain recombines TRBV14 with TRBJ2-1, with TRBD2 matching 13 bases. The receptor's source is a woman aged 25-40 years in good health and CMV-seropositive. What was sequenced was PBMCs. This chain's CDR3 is CASSQGGWTSGGYNEQFF. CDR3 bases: TGTGCCAGCAGCCAAGGGGGGTGGACTAGCGGGGGTTACAATGAGCAGTTCTTC.